This paragraph reports one T cell receptor beta chain. Its antigen is unidentified. This sample was included in a study of OX40 agonist ivuxolimab in advanced cancers. Study outcomes and limitations: By week 6 at 0.1 to 3.0 mg/kg, blood CD4+ and CD8+ T cells had expanded clonally.

Some clones are missing from TCRdb's copy, which holds only in-frame ones; the method was immunoSEQ multiplex PCR. The profile shows more than 45,000 clones, approximately 86% of them singletons. Germline-derived CDR1 and CDR2 are MNHEY and SVGAGI. The CDR3 is 16 amino acids. V lost 0 bases and J lost 4, with 15 bases in between. This sample comprised CD4+ or CD8+ T cells sorted from blood, obtained in a trial of the OX40 agonist ivuxolimab. The chain couples TRBV6-5 to TRBJ1-1; tentatively, D is TRBD1 (5 bases). This TCR derives from an adult with an advanced solid tumor such as melanoma, head and neck, liver or kidney cancer. CDR3 residues: CASSYSPEGVGTEAFF. The CDR3 DNA follows: TGTGCCAGCAGTTACTCGCCGGAAGGGGTCGGCACTGAAGCTTTCTTT.